A single sample gave rise to the 22 T cell receptor beta chains below, sequenced in a study of T cell changes during pregnancy in multiple sclerosis. Sequencing was performed with immunoSEQ multiplex PCR; in TCRdb, only in-frame clones are kept and a portion is missing. The sample lists about 64,000 clones; approximately 90% were seen once. The sample here was peripheral blood, taken in the second trimester of pregnancy. These receptors came from a female donor with multiple sclerosis, enrolled in a pregnancy study.

This clone was recorded once. The chain is built from TRBV5-1 and TRBJ1-2, with D possibly TRBD1 on 6 matching bases. Germline V gene data show CDR1 as SGHRS and CDR2 as YFSETQ. V lost 2 bases and J lost 5, with 19 bases in between. CDR3 size: 16 residues. CDR3 bases: TGCGCCAGCAGCTTAACTAGGGGGGGCTGGTCGTATGGCTACACCTTC. It codes for CASSLTRGGWSYGYTF. Full variable domain (rest looked up from reference TRBV5-1 and TRBJ1-2): KAGVTQTPRYLIKTRGQQVTLSCSPISGHRSVSWYQQTPGQGLQFLFEYFSETQRNKGNFPGRFSGRQFSNSRSEMNVSTLELGDSALYLCASSLTRGGWSYGYTFGSGTRLTVV.

The chain employs TRBV5-5 and TRBJ1-5; no definite D call. Germline CDR1 SGHKS, CDR2 YYEKEE (reference sequence). The CDR3 is 18 amino acids. V shed 3 bases and J shed 0 bases, with 19 bases lying between them. CDR3 in amino acids: CASSWPQGRSYSNQPQHF. CDR3 bases: TGTGCCAGCAGCTGGCCCCAAGGGAGGTCATATAGCAATCAGCCCCAGCATTTT.

The chain employs TRBV2 and TRBJ2-5, with TRBD2 matching over 8 bases. J gave up 13 bases and V 7 bases, and 14 bases lay outside the gene matches. The CDR3 is 13 residues long. Germline V gene sequence: CDR1 SNHLY, CDR2 FYNNEI. CDR3 sequence (DNA): TGTGCCAGCAAGTCTAGCGGGCGAACCCCCAGGTACTTC. Amino acid sequence: CASKSSGRTPRYF. The variable domain in full, completed from reference TRBV2 and TRBJ2-5, reads EPEVTQTPSHQVTQMGQEVILRCVPISNHLYFYWYRQILGQKVEFLVSFYNNEISEKSEIFDDQFSVERPDGSNFTLKIRSTKLEDSAMYFCASKSSGRTPRYFGPGTRLLVL.

V gene TRBV5-5 combines with J gene TRBJ2-5; 7 nucleotides line up with TRBD1. Germline V gives CDR1 SGHKS, CDR2 YYEKEE (reference sequence). CDR3 length: 14 amino acids. The J segment lost 4 bases and the V segment lost 0 bases, leaving 3 bases of the junction unmatched. CDR3 nucleotide sequence: TGTGCCAGCAGCTTGGTAGAGGGGGCAGAGACCCAGTACTTC. Residues: CASSLVEGAETQYF.

This clone was detected only once. V is TRBV5-5 and J is TRBJ1-5; 7 nucleotides align to TRBD1. V was clipped by 5 bases and J by 5 bases; unmatched bases: 10. This CDR3 is built from 15 residues. Germline CDR1 reads SGHKS; CDR2 reads YYEKEE (reference sequence). CDR3 sequence (DNA): TGTGCCAGCAGTCCACAGGGGCCCGGGGATCAGCCCCAGCATTTT. Encoded protein: CASSPQGPGDQPQHF. The full variable domain, completed using reference TRBV5-5 and TRBJ1-5, is DAGVTQSPTHLIKTRGQQVTLRCSPISGHKSVSWYQQVLGQGPQFIFQYYEKEERGRGNFPDRFSARQFPNYSSELNVNALLLGDSALYLCASSPQGPGDQPQHFGDGTRLSIL.

The chain carries TRBV6-5 and TRBJ1-6, with 7 bases identical to TRBD1. There are 13 residues in the CDR3. Germline values: CDR1 MNHEY, CDR2 SVGAGI. The J segment lost 15 bases and the V segment lost 5 bases, leaving 10 bases of the junction unmatched. The CDR3 protein is CASSPTGDPYLHF. The CDR3 bases are TGTGCCAGCAGTCCTACAGGGGACCCCTACCTCCACTTT.

This chain joins TRBV12-5 and TRBJ1-6, with 7 bases aligning to TRBD1. The CDR3 covers 13 residues. V was clipped by 11 bases and J by 9 bases; unmatched bases: 10. Per the germline V gene, CDR1 is LGHNT and CDR2 is FRNRAP. CDR3 sequence: CAHLRDRVSPLHF. The CDR3 DNA reads as TGTGCTCACCTCCGGGACAGAGTTTCACCCCTCCACTTT.

The V and J genes are TRBV7-3 and TRBJ2-1; tentatively, D is TRBD2 (5 bases). The germline V and J ends were trimmed by 8 bases and 4 bases, with 12 bases remaining between them. The CDR3 runs to 13 residues. Germline V gene sequence: CDR1 SGHTA, CDR2 FQGTGA. The CDR3 bases are TGTGCCAGCGGACTGACTGAGTACAATGAGCAGTTCTTC. It encodes CASGLTEYNEQFF.

This clone was recorded many times. J is TRBJ1-4 and V is TRBV6-6; 7 nucleotides match TRBD1. Germline trimming cut 5 bases from V and 8 bases from J; bases unmatched to any gene: 11. Germline assignment: CDR1 MNHNY and CDR2 SVGAGI (reference sequence). There are 15 residues in the CDR3. The CDR3 DNA reads TGTGCCAGCAGTCCCACAGGGGTCAGCGGGGAAAAACTGTTTTTT. Its translation: CASSPTGVSGEKLFF.

A single count supports this clone. The chain couples TRBV14 to TRBJ2-7, with 10 bases identical to TRBD1. Germline assignment: CDR1 SGHDN and CDR2 FVKESK. With V trimmed by 0 bases and J by 5 bases, 10 bases remained unmatched. The CDR3 is made up of 17 amino acids. The CDR3 DNA reads as TGTGCCAGCAGCCAAGAGCTGTACAGGGACAGGGGCGACGAGCAGTACTTC. The encoded protein is CASSQELYRDRGDEQYF.

This clone came up once. V gene TRBV25-1 combines with J gene TRBJ1-4; TRBD1 agrees at 7 bases. The CDR3 is 15 residues long. Trimming removed 2 bases from V and 5 bases from J; junction bases left unmatched: 5. Germline V gene data show CDR1 as MGHDK and CDR2 as SYGVNS. CDR3 region: CASSEVGGNNEKLFF. For the CDR3, the DNA is TGTGCCAGCAGTGAAGTAGGGGGCAACAATGAAAAACTGTTTTTT.

The chain couples TRBV27 to TRBJ1-4; TRBD1 is a possible D gene (5 bases). Per the germline V gene, CDR1 is MNHEY and CDR2 is SMNVEV (reference sequence). V shed 6 bases and J shed 7 bases, with 12 bases lying between them. The CDR3 totals 13 residues. CDR3 residues: CASSLTVTEKLFF. For the CDR3, the DNA is TGTGCCAGCAGCTTGACAGTGACTGAAAAACTGTTTTTT. Variable domain in full (rest from reference TRBV27 and TRBJ1-4): EAQVTQNPRYLITVTGKKLTVTCSQNMNHEYMSWYRQDPGLGLRQIYYSMNVEVTDKGDVPEGYKVSRKEKRNFPLILESPSPNQTSLYFCASSLTVTEKLFFGSGTQLSVL.

This clone has a single count. The rearrangement joins TRBV5-5 to TRBJ2-7; 9 bases align to TRBD2. Germline CDR1 and CDR2: SGHKS and YYEKEE (reference sequence). J lost 2 bases, V lost 3 bases, and 3 bases had no gene match. There are 14 residues in the CDR3. CDR3 in DNA: TGTGCCAGCAGCTCCGCGGGGGGGCCCTACGAGCAGTACTTC. This codes for CASSSAGGPYEQYF.

The chain combines TRBV2 with TRBJ2-7; TRBD2 matches 7 bases. The CDR3 extends over 15 amino acids. The trim removed 5 bases at V and 2 bases at J, leaving 9 bases unmatched. CDR1 SNHLY and CDR2 FYNNEI come from the germline V gene. CDR3 protein: CASSKGRGGPYEQYF. CDR3 coding DNA: TGTGCCAGCAGTAAAGGGAGGGGAGGGCCCTACGAGCAGTACTTC.

The chain uses TRBV7-9 and TRBJ2-2, with 7 nucleotides matching TRBD2. J lost 6 bases, V lost 5 bases, and 12 bases had no gene match. The CDR3 length is 16 residues. CDR1 and CDR2 (germline): SEHNR, FQNEAQ (reference sequence). The CDR3 is CASSRRGSHLAGELFF. CDR3 nucleotides: TGTGCCAGCAGCCGGCGGGGGTCCCACCTGGCCGGGGAGCTGTTTTTT.

The rearrangement uses TRBV7-2 and TRBJ1-2, with 8 bases fitting TRBD1. The CDR3 spans 15 residues. The germline V gene encodes CDR1 SGHTA and CDR2 FQGNSA. The V gene end was trimmed by 5 bases and the J gene end by 3 bases; junction bases not matched to a gene: 8. The CDR3 here is CASSPGQGAYYGYTF. In DNA form, the CDR3 reads TGTGCCAGCAGCCCGGGGCAGGGGGCCTACTATGGCTACACCTTC.

This rearrangement joins TRBV5-1 to TRBJ2-5, with a weak D call TRBD2 (5 bases). Germline values: CDR1 SGHRS, CDR2 YFSETQ. This CDR3 contains 15 residues. V dropped 4 bases and J dropped 5 bases, with 18 bases sitting between them. This chain's CDR3 is CASSQVGSRAETQYF. In DNA form, the CDR3 reads TGCGCCAGCAGCCAGGTGGGGTCGAGGGCGGAGACCCAGTACTTC.

This rearrangement joins TRBV9 to TRBJ1-5, with no clear D. V lost 3 bases, J lost 4 bases, and 8 bases lay in between. Germline loops: CDR1 SGDLS, CDR2 YYNGEE. The CDR3 is made up of 13 amino acids. The CDR3 DNA is TGTGCCAGCAGCGACACACCGAATCAGCCCCAGCATTTT. Translation gives CASSDTPNQPQHF.

This chain uses TRBV9 with TRBJ2-3, with TRBD1 identical over 8 bases. The CDR3 length is 14 residues. CDR1 is SGDLS and CDR2 is YYNGEE in the germline V gene. The V segment lost 4 bases and the J segment 3 bases; nucleotides outside the gene matches: 4. Here the CDR3 reads CASSLQGETDTQYF. The CDR3 DNA is TGTGCCAGCAGCCTACAGGGGGAAACAGATACGCAGTATTTT.

The chain has TRBV7-9 and TRBJ1-3; tentative D call: TRBD1 (5 bases). V was trimmed by 8 bases and J by 3 bases, leaving 20 bases between them. Germline V gene sequence: CDR1 SEHNR, CDR2 FQNEAQ (reference sequence). This CDR3 is 16 amino acids long. CDR3 sequence: CASLPAGGTDGNTIYF. DNA for the CDR3: TGTGCCAGCCTGCCCGCAGGCGGGACGGATGGAAACACCATATATTTT.

The chain employs TRBV5-4 and TRBJ2-2; TRBD1 matches 8 bases. Germline-derived CDR1 and CDR2 are SGHNT and YYREEE (reference sequence). The CDR3 is made up of 15 amino acids. The ends lost 4 bases at V and 5 bases at J; junction bases unmatched: 7. CDR3 protein: CASSPGQEKTGELFF. In nucleotides, the CDR3 is TGTGCCAGCAGCCCGGGACAGGAGAAGACCGGGGAGCTGTTTTTT.

The chain combines TRBV19 with TRBJ1-1, with 7 bases matching TRBD1. The germline CDR1 and CDR2 sequences are LNHDA and SQIVND (reference sequence). V shed 7 bases, J shed 3 bases, and the junction held 8 bases outside the gene matches. The CDR3 contains 14 residues. CDR3 loop: CASNKDREDTEAFF. DNA for the CDR3: TGTGCCAGTAATAAAGACAGGGAAGACACTGAAGCTTTCTTT.